What follows are 12 T cell receptor beta chains derived from one specimen sequenced in a study of CD8 T cells in ankylosing spondylitis. Study-wide results and caveats: Seemingly characteristic of ankylosing spondylitis blood was a TCR beta motif consisting of 7 or 8 highly homologous variants.

These receptors are not linked to any known antigen. A single record per CDR3 protein comes from TCRdb applying MiXCR to the 5' RACE reads. Counted here are almost 400,000 distinct CDR3 sequences, 20% to 25% occurring once; the ten biggest clones make up 15% to 20%. The sample taken for sequencing was blood, either unsorted or a sorted T cell fraction (not recorded which). Receptors were obtained from a male donor with ankylosing spondylitis.

This clonotype turned up a few times. The rearrangement joins TRBV24-1 to TRBJ2-1, with 9 bases lining up with TRBD1. The V gene's germline CDR1 is KGHDR and CDR2 SFDVKD. The CDR3 sequence is 16 residues long. The trim removed 5 bases at V and 7 bases at J, leaving 11 bases unmatched. The chain's CDR3 is CATSGNPGTGKNEQFF. The DNA of the CDR3 is TGTGCCACCAGTGGCAACCCCGGGACAGGGAAAAATGAGCAGTTCTTC.

This chain connects TRBV28 to TRBJ2-2; maybe TRBD2 (5 bases). V lost 6 bases and J lost 3, with 14 bases in between. Germline V CDR1 and CDR2: MDHEN, SYDVKM. The CDR3 sequence is 15 residues long. CDR3: CASRVGLQDTGELFF. Written as DNA, the CDR3 is TGTGCCAGCAGAGTCGGACTCCAGGACACCGGGGAGCTGTTTTTT.

The chain carries TRBV7-9 and TRBJ2-2; possibly TRBD2 for D (6 bases). There are 13 residues in the CDR3. V lost 7 bases to trimming and J lost 6 bases, with 12 bases between them. CDR1 and CDR2 from the germline V gene are SEHNR and FQNEAQ (reference sequence). In DNA form, the CDR3 reads TGTGCCAGCAAAACTAGCTCGGCCGGGGAGCTGTTTTTT. Amino acid sequence: CASKTSSAGELFF.

This clonotype was counted between two and nine times. The chain uses TRBV28 and TRBJ1-6; D ambiguous. The CDR3 contains 13 residues. V was pared by 3 bases and J by 7 bases, with 7 bases between. The V gene's germline CDR1 is MDHEN and CDR2 SYDVKM. In nucleotides, the CDR3 is TGTGCCAGCAGTTTCTTGGTGAATTCACCCCTCCACTTT. It translates to CASSFLVNSPLHF. The entire variable domain, with the rest obtained from reference TRBV28 and TRBJ1-6, is as follows: DVKVTQSSRYLVKRTGEKVFLECVQDMDHENMFWYRQDPGLGLRLIYFSYDVKMKEKGDIPEGYSVSREKKERFSLILESASTNQTSMYLCASSFLVNSPLHFGNGTRLTVT.

This clonotype was picked up a small number of times. The chain couples TRBV9 to TRBJ1-1, with D unclear. The V end was cut by 0 bases, the J end by 9 bases, with 15 bases between. Germline CDR1 is SGDLS and CDR2 is YYNGEE. The CDR3 has 14 residues. CDR3 amino acids: CASSVDPGFRQAFF. The CDR3 nucleotides read TGTGCCAGCAGCGTAGACCCCGGGTTCCGGCAAGCTTTCTTT.

The chain uses TRBV6-4 and TRBJ2-2, with a tentative D call TRBD1 (6 bases). The ends were cut back, 0 bases at V and 0 bases at J, with 8 bases in the middle. The CDR3 covers 16 residues. Germline V gene sequence: CDR1 MRHNA, CDR2 SNTAGT. The CDR3 DNA is TGTGCCAGCAGTGACTCGTACAGGGCGAACACCGGGGAGCTGTTTTTT. This translates into CASSDSYRANTGELFF.

The chain is built from TRBV24-1 and TRBJ2-2, with D possibly TRBD1 on 6 matching bases. There are 15 residues in the CDR3. Trimming stripped 4 bases from V and 4 bases from J, with 12 bases between. Per the germline V gene, CDR1 is KGHDR and CDR2 is SFDVKD. The CDR3 here is CATSDNRAVTGELFF. In nucleotides, the CDR3 is TGTGCCACCAGTGACAACAGGGCAGTCACCGGGGAGCTGTTTTTT.

Only a few counts were recorded for this clonotype. This sequence joins TRBV11-1 and TRBJ2-5; TRBD1 aligns across 11 bases. The J segment lost 5 bases and the V segment lost 5 bases, leaving 7 bases of the junction unmatched. The CDR3 consists of 15 residues. Germline V gene sequence: CDR1 SGHAT, CDR2 FQDESV (reference sequence). The CDR3 DNA sequence: TGTGCCAGCAGCGCCGGGACAGGGGGATTGGAGACCCAGTACTTC. Translated, it gives CASSAGTGGLETQYF.

This clonotype was counted only a few times. This sequence joins TRBV5-1 and TRBJ2-2; D call uncertain. Between the trimmed V and J ends, which lost 2 bases and 2 bases, there was a span of 10 bases. Germline loops: CDR1 SGHRS, CDR2 YFSETQ. The CDR3 contains 15 residues. In nucleotides, the CDR3 is TGCGCCAGCAGCTTCTTACTACCAAACACCGGGGAGCTGTTTTTT. Encoded protein: CASSFLLPNTGELFF.

The chain recombines TRBV24-1 with TRBJ2-1; 7 positions match TRBD1. The CDR3 spans 14 residues. Germline V lookup: CDR1 KGHDR, CDR2 SFDVKD. Germline trimming cut 4 bases from V and 10 bases from J; bases unmatched to any gene: 9. CDR3 sequence (DNA): TGTGCCACCAGTGACCCGTCAGGGGGTCAGGAGCAGTTCTTC. Its protein product is CATSDPSGGQEQFF.

V is TRBV12-3 or TRBV12-4 and J is TRBJ2-3, with no clear D. The CDR3 consists of 15 residues. V shed 3 bases and J shed 0 bases, with 10 bases lying between them. The CDR3 coding sequence is TGTGCCAGCAGTTTCCGGCAGTCTAGCACAGATACGCAGTATTTT. Protein sequence: CASSFRQSSTDTQYF.

At least ten counts were recorded for this clonotype. The genes are TRBV24-1 and TRBJ2-1, with 9 bases aligning to TRBD2. V was clipped by 9 bases and J by 7 bases; unmatched bases: 12. The CDR3 has 15 residues. In germline, CDR1 is KGHDR, CDR2 SFDVKD. CDR3 amino acids: CATSGREGPLNEQFF. The DNA for the CDR3 is TGTGCCACCTCCGGGCGGGAGGGCCCTTTGAATGAGCAGTTCTTC.